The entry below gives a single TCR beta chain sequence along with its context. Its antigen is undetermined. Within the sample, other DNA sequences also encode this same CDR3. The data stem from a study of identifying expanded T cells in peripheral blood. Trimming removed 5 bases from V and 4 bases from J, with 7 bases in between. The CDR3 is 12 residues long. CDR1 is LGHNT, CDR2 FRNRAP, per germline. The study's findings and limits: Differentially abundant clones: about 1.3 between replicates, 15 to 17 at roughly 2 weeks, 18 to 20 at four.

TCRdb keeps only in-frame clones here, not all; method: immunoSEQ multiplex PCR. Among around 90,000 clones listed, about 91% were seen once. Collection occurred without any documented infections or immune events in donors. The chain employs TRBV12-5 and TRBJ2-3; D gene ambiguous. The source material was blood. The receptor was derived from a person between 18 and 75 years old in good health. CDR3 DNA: TGTGCTAGTGGTCCCCGTCCAGATACGCAGTATTTT. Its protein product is CASGPRPDTQYF.